This TCR beta chain was retrieved from a study of T-cell memory formation after mild COVID-19. Study-level results: For second-wave clones that peaked at day 37, SARS-CoV-2 specificity went unverified.

The CDR3 has 13 residues. Per germline, CDR1 DFQATT and CDR2 SNEGSKA (reference sequence). V lost 5 bases, J lost 4 bases, and 6 bases stayed unmatched. This clonotype has only a few counts. Antigen unknown. TCRdb re-called the 5' RACE reads through MiXCR, storing one row per CDR3 protein. The table lists 250,000 to 300,000 distinct CDR3 sequences, under 20% of them singletons. The receptor comes from a man aged 18 to 29 who had mild COVID-19 (a few samples of this study predate the infection). Cell type and time point are not known. V and J are TRBV20-1 and TRBJ1-2, with TRBD1 matching 8 bases. The sequenced sample consisted of PBMCs or a T cell subset sorted from them (not recorded which). The CDR3 here is CSAGQGAGYGYTF. The CDR3 DNA sequence: TGCAGTGCTGGACAGGGAGCTGGCTATGGCTACACCTTC.